This TCR beta chain was recovered during a study of cytomegalovirus exposure and HLA in healthy donors. General study results and limits: Researchers counted around 170 TCR beta chains as cytomegalovirus-associated. In vitro experiments confirmed that a few CMV-associated chains were specific for CMV antigens. The tendency of first-cohort TCR clusters to co-occur in the 110 or so validation repertoires emerged from a later analysis.

A word on this clone: What it recognizes is unknown.

Using immunoSEQ multiplex PCR, the repertoire was profiled, and TCRdb retains in-frame clones only, with some absent. The sample includes 100,000 or so clones, 85% seen only once; the top ten take 20%. The CDR3 is 18 amino acids. Germline CDR1 SEHNR, CDR2 FQNEAQ (reference sequence). The J segment lost 2 bases and the V segment lost 2 bases, leaving 15 bases of the junction unmatched. The material sequenced was PBMCs. This chain links TRBV7-9 with TRBJ2-7, with 7 bases lining up with TRBD2. The TCR comes from a man aged 18 to 29 in good health and CMV-seropositive. The CDR3 loop reads CASSLLGGRASGTYEQYF. In DNA form, the CDR3 reads TGTGCCAGCAGCTTATTGGGGGGAAGGGCTAGCGGTACCTACGAGCAGTACTTC.